Listed below are T cell receptor beta chains from one sample, sequenced in a study of glioma-infiltrating T cells after dendritic cell vaccination. Here immunoSEQ multiplex PCR was the method, and the copy in TCRdb shows in-frame clones only, minus some. The sample carries roughly 80,000 clones, 80% to 90% recorded once. Specimen: blood, collected before dendritic cell vaccination. The receptors stem from a human donor with glioblastoma. Both conserved end residues are part of each CDR3. Fields, in order: J gene, D gene, clone size, V gene, CDR3 DNA, CDR3 protein. A D gene is named only where the DNA matches it firmly. Some rows have no size entry. The others give once, few or many, or a class for an expanded clone.

J gene: TRBJ2-5; D gene: TRBD2; clone size: .; V gene: TRBV6-5; CDR3 DNA: TGTGCCAGCAGTTATAGCGGGAGTCTAGAGACCCAGTACTTC; CDR3 protein: CASSYSGSLETQYF
J gene: TRBJ2-1; D gene: .; clone size: .; V gene: TRBV9; CDR3 DNA: TGTGCCAGCAGCCTAGGACTAAGCCCTAATGAGCAGTTCTTC; CDR3 protein: CASSLGLSPNEQFF
J gene: TRBJ1-6; D gene: .; clone size: .; V gene: TRBV5-1; CDR3 DNA: TGCGCCAGCAGCTTGTATCCCCGGGGGGGGGATAATTCACCCCTCCACTTT; CDR3 protein: CASSLYPRGGDNSPLHF
J gene: TRBJ1-6; D gene: TRBD1; clone size: .; V gene: TRBV30; CDR3 DNA: TGTGCCTGGACTCCCGCCCCCGGGCAGGGGGCACGACAGAGCTCCTATAATTCACCCCTCCACTTT; CDR3 protein: CAWTPAPGQGARQSSYNSPLHF
J gene: TRBJ2-1; D gene: .; clone size: .; V gene: TRBV9; CDR3 DNA: TGTGCCAGCAGCGTAGGGGGCGGATACAATGAGCAGTTCTTC; CDR3 protein: CASSVGGGYNEQFF
J gene: TRBJ2-7; D gene: .; clone size: .; V gene: TRBV19; CDR3 DNA: TGTGCCAGTAGTATTAGTCCCGCTACCGAGCAGTACTTC; CDR3 protein: CASSISPATEQYF
J gene: TRBJ1-1; D gene: TRBD1; clone size: .; V gene: TRBV6-1; CDR3 DNA: TGTGCCAGCAGTGAAGTCCCGGGACAGGCAATTGAAGCTTTCTTT; CDR3 protein: CASSEVPGQAIEAFF
J gene: TRBJ2-2; D gene: .; clone size: .; V gene: TRBV9; CDR3 DNA: TGTGCCAGCAGCGCCCTCGCCGGTACGAACACCGGGGAGCTGTTTTTT; CDR3 protein: CASSALAGTNTGELFF
J gene: TRBJ1-4; D gene: TRBD1; clone size: .; V gene: TRBV4-2; CDR3 DNA: TGTGCCAGCAGCAAAGAGAGGGACAGGGGAGAAAAACTGTTTTTT; CDR3 protein: CASSKERDRGEKLFF
J gene: TRBJ1-5; D gene: .; clone size: .; V gene: TRBV30; CDR3 DNA: TGTGCCTGGAGTGTGCGTAGCAATCAGCCCCAGCATTTT; CDR3 protein: CAWSVRSNQPQHF
J gene: TRBJ1-4; D gene: .; clone size: once; V gene: TRBV6-6; CDR3 DNA: TGTGCCAGCAGTTACTCCAGGCCGTCTAATGAAAAACTGTTTTTT; CDR3 protein: CASSYSRPSNEKLFF
J gene: TRBJ2-5; D gene: .; clone size: .; V gene: TRBV25-1; CDR3 DNA: TGTGCCAGCAGCCTCGGGAGCCAAGAGACCCAGTACTTC; CDR3 protein: CASSLGSQETQYF
J gene: TRBJ2-7; D gene: .; clone size: few; V gene: TRBV27; CDR3 DNA: TGTGCCAGCAGGCTCACGCCGGGACAAACCTACGAGCAGTACTTC; CDR3 protein: CASRLTPGQTYEQYF
J gene: TRBJ2-5; D gene: TRBD2; clone size: .; V gene: TRBV7-7; CDR3 DNA: TGTGCTAGCAGCTTAGCCCAACCTGGACTAGCGGGAGGGGCGGGGACCCAGTACTTC; CDR3 protein: CASSLAQPGLAGGAGTQYF
J gene: TRBJ1-4; D gene: .; clone size: few; V gene: TRBV27; CDR3 DNA: TGTGCCAGCAGGGAGGGATTTGGAGAAAAACTGTTTTTT; CDR3 protein: CASREGFGEKLFF
J gene: TRBJ2-1; D gene: TRBD1; clone size: .; V gene: TRBV5-1; CDR3 DNA: TGCGCCAGCAGCCCGGGACAGGGAACCTACAATGAGCAGTTCTTC; CDR3 protein: CASSPGQGTYNEQFF
J gene: TRBJ2-2; D gene: TRBD2; clone size: .; V gene: TRBV6-5; CDR3 DNA: TGTGCCAGCAGTTACTCGGGTAGCGGGGGTTCCGGGGAGCTGTTTTTT; CDR3 protein: CASSYSGSGGSGELFF
J gene: TRBJ1-2; D gene: TRBD1; clone size: .; V gene: TRBV7-9; CDR3 DNA: TGTGCCAGCACCTTCACCGGGACAGATGCTGGCTACACCTTC; CDR3 protein: CASTFTGTDAGYTF
J gene: TRBJ2-2; D gene: TRBD2; clone size: .; V gene: TRBV9; CDR3 DNA: TGTGCCAGCAGCCCTCCGGGACTAGCGGGAGTGAGGGTCTTGGACACCGGGGAGCTGTTTTTT; CDR3 protein: CASSPPGLAGVRVLDTGELFF
J gene: TRBJ2-6; D gene: TRBD1; clone size: .; V gene: TRBV5-6; CDR3 DNA: TGTGCCAGCAGCTTAACCCCGGGACAGCCGAGCTCTGGGGCCAACGTCCTGACTTTC; CDR3 protein: CASSLTPGQPSSGANVLTF
J gene: TRBJ1-3; D gene: .; clone size: .; V gene: TRBV19; CDR3 DNA: TGTGCCAGTAGGACCTGGGGAGAGGGAATCTCTGGAAACACCATATATTTT; CDR3 protein: CASRTWGEGISGNTIYF
J gene: TRBJ2-7; D gene: TRBD1; clone size: once; V gene: TRBV11-3; CDR3 DNA: TGTGCCAGCAGCACTACAGGGGGTTCCGACGAGCAGTACTTC; CDR3 protein: CASSTTGGSDEQYF
J gene: TRBJ2-3; D gene: .; clone size: .; V gene: TRBV7-9; CDR3 DNA: TGTGCCAGCAGGGGACTTGGCACAGATACGCAGTATTTT; CDR3 protein: CASRGLGTDTQYF
J gene: TRBJ2-1; D gene: TRBD2; clone size: .; V gene: TRBV5-8; CDR3 DNA: TGTGCCAGCAGGGTCGGACTAGCGGGCAACTCCTACAATGAGCAGTTCTTC; CDR3 protein: CASRVGLAGNSYNEQFF
J gene: TRBJ2-1; D gene: .; clone size: .; V gene: TRBV29-1; CDR3 DNA: TGCAGCGGTACAGGGTACAATGAGCAGTTCTTC; CDR3 protein: CSGTGYNEQFF
J gene: TRBJ2-7; D gene: TRBD1; clone size: .; V gene: TRBV30; CDR3 DNA: TGTGCCTGGAGTCCCTCCGGGACAGGGGGCTACGAGCAGTACTTC; CDR3 protein: CAWSPSGTGGYEQYF
J gene: TRBJ1-1; D gene: .; clone size: .; V gene: TRBV21-1; CDR3 DNA: TGTGCCAGCACTTGGACAGGGGTGGGTGAAGCTTTCTTT; CDR3 protein: CASTWTGVGEAFF
J gene: TRBJ1-2; D gene: .; clone size: .; V gene: TRBV11-2; CDR3 DNA: TGTGCCAGCAGCTTAAACAGACAATCCTATGGCTACACCTTC; CDR3 protein: CASSLNRQSYGYTF
J gene: TRBJ2-1; D gene: TRBD2; clone size: .; V gene: TRBV6-1; CDR3 DNA: TGTGCCAGCAGTGAAAGCGGGGTCTTCTACAATGAGCAGTTCTTC; CDR3 protein: CASSESGVFYNEQFF
J gene: TRBJ1-1; D gene: .; clone size: .; V gene: TRBV27; CDR3 DNA: TGTGCCAGCAGTCCCCTACAGAGATCGACCCGGGAAGCTTTCTTT; CDR3 protein: CASSPLQRSTREAFF
J gene: TRBJ2-3; D gene: TRBD1; clone size: .; V gene: TRBV6-5; CDR3 DNA: TGTGCCAGCAGTTACTCGTCGGGACAGCCCACAGATACGCAGTATTTT; CDR3 protein: CASSYSSGQPTDTQYF
J gene: TRBJ2-3; D gene: .; clone size: .; V gene: TRBV27; CDR3 DNA: TGTGCCAGCAGTTTATCGGAGGTGCGATATTTT; CDR3 protein: CASSLSEVRYF
J gene: TRBJ2-2; D gene: TRBD1; clone size: .; V gene: TRBV6-5; CDR3 DNA: TGTGCCAGCAGTAACAGGGGTGGCACCGGGGAGCTGTTTTTT; CDR3 protein: CASSNRGGTGELFF
J gene: TRBJ2-1; D gene: .; clone size: .; V gene: TRBV29-1; CDR3 DNA: TGCAGCTTCATACTGGAGAGCTCCTACAATGAGCAGTTCTTC; CDR3 protein: CSFILESSYNEQFF
J gene: TRBJ1-2; D gene: .; clone size: .; V gene: TRBV6-5; CDR3 DNA: TGTGCCAGCAGCAACAGCCCTAATGGCTACACCTTC; CDR3 protein: CASSNSPNGYTF
J gene: TRBJ1-1; D gene: .; clone size: .; V gene: TRBV5-1; CDR3 DNA: TGCGCCAGCAGCTTGGAGGGGGGGCTGGGAGCTTTCTTT; CDR3 protein: CASSLEGGLGAFF
J gene: TRBJ1-1; D gene: .; clone size: once; V gene: TRBV29-1; CDR3 DNA: TGCAGCGTTGCCACCAGGGAGAACACTGAAGCTTTCTTT; CDR3 protein: CSVATRENTEAFF
J gene: TRBJ2-7; D gene: .; clone size: .; V gene: TRBV15; CDR3 DNA: TGTGCCACCAGCAGAGGGGGCCAATCCTACGAGCAGTACTTC; CDR3 protein: CATSRGGQSYEQYF
J gene: TRBJ1-2; D gene: .; clone size: .; V gene: TRBV11-3; CDR3 DNA: TGTGCCAGCAGCTTAGAGACAGACAACTATGGCTACACCTTC; CDR3 protein: CASSLETDNYGYTF
J gene: TRBJ2-1; D gene: TRBD2; clone size: .; V gene: TRBV18; CDR3 DNA: TGTGCCAGCTCACCGCCCCGGGGACTAGCGGATGACAATGAGCAGTTCTTC; CDR3 protein: CASSPPRGLADDNEQFF
J gene: TRBJ1-2; D gene: .; clone size: .; V gene: TRBV19; CDR3 DNA: TGTGCCAGTAACCTGCACGGGGGGGTAGGCTATGGCTACACCTTC; CDR3 protein: CASNLHGGVGYGYTF
J gene: TRBJ1-2; D gene: TRBD1; clone size: .; V gene: TRBV5-4; CDR3 DNA: TGTGCCAGCCATACAGGGGGCTATGGCTACACCTTC; CDR3 protein: CASHTGGYGYTF
J gene: TRBJ2-5; D gene: .; clone size: .; V gene: TRBV7-3; CDR3 DNA: TGTGCCAGCAGCCCGAGACAGCAAGAGACCCAGTACTTC; CDR3 protein: CASSPRQQETQYF
J gene: TRBJ1-2; D gene: .; clone size: .; V gene: TRBV7-9; CDR3 DNA: TGTGCCAGCAGCTTAGCTGGCCTAGCTAACTATGGCTACACCTTC; CDR3 protein: CASSLAGLANYGYTF
J gene: TRBJ2-1; D gene: .; clone size: .; V gene: TRBV4-1; CDR3 DNA: TGCGCCAGCAGCCAAGAGGTCTCGCGGCCCCCCAAGCAGTTCTTC; CDR3 protein: CASSQEVSRPPKQFF
J gene: TRBJ2-2; D gene: .; clone size: .; V gene: TRBV13; CDR3 DNA: TGTGCCAGCAGCGGGGCAGCGAACACCGGGGAGCTGTTTTTT; CDR3 protein: CASSGAANTGELFF
J gene: TRBJ1-1; D gene: .; clone size: .; V gene: TRBV6-1; CDR3 DNA: TGTGCCAGCAGTGAACCTACGACTCTGATGAACACTGAAGCTTTCTTT; CDR3 protein: CASSEPTTLMNTEAFF